What follows describes a single TCR beta chain. Antigen: not known. The sample originates from a study of cytomegalovirus exposure and HLA in healthy donors. The study, taken as a whole, reports: Per published accounts, TCR beta sequences correctly predicted the HLA-A and HLA-B alleles of most subjects. According to the study, 160 or so TCR beta chains were cytomegalovirus-associated. On later analysis, the bulk of CMV-associated TCR beta chains appeared to be HLA-restricted.

60 Vbeta and 13 Jbeta primers were used in PCR. Only in-frame clones appear in the TCRdb table, and some are missing; sequencing was by immunoSEQ multiplex PCR. The sample lists around 130,000 clones; around 85% were seen once. CDR1 is LNHDA and CDR2 is SQIVND in the germline V gene (reference sequence). Trimming pared 5 bases from V and 3 bases from J, leaving 11 bases between. CDR3 length: 13 amino acids. Sequencing was done on a sample of PBMCs. This TCR came from a boy between 10 and 17 years old in good health and CMV-seronegative. V is TRBV19 and J is TRBJ2-7; D is uncertain. The CDR3 DNA follows: TGTGCCAGTAGTGCTGGGCAGAACTACGAGCAGTACTTC. Residues: CASSAGQNYEQYF.